A selection of T cell receptor beta chains follows, all from one sample in a study of T cell responses to AZD1222 COVID-19 vaccine. The method was immunoSEQ multiplex PCR; TCRdb's version includes in-frame clones alone and lacks a portion of them. The sample holds about 120,000 clones, roughly 88% seen once. The input for sequencing was peripheral blood, taken on day 0 of AZD1222 vaccination. These receptors were taken from an adult in good health. The CDR3 runs from the conserved cysteine through the conserved F or W. Fields, in order: clone size, J gene, V gene, D gene, CDR3 protein, CDR3 DNA. The D gene is left open where the match is weak. For some rows the clone size is stated as once, few or many, or as a class when expanded; others skip it.

abundance: NA
j_gene: TRBJ1-6
v_gene: TRBV5-5
d_gene: NA
CDR3aa: CASSWYRVENSPLHF
CDR3nt: TGTGCCAGCAGCTGGTACAGGGTTGAGAATTCACCCCTCCACTTT

abundance: NA
j_gene: TRBJ1-4
v_gene: TRBV5-4
d_gene: NA
CDR3aa: CASSPGNRNEKLFF
CDR3nt: TGTGCCAGCAGCCCAGGGAACCGTAATGAAAAACTGTTTTTT

abundance: NA
j_gene: TRBJ2-7
v_gene: TRBV18
d_gene: NA
CDR3aa: CASSPGGPGYEQYF
CDR3nt: TGTGCCAGCTCACCCGGGGGGCCGGGCTACGAGCAGTACTTC

abundance: NA
j_gene: TRBJ2-2
v_gene: TRBV3-1/TRBV3-2
d_gene: TRBD1
CDR3aa: CASSPGQERGELFF
CDR3nt: TGTGCCAGCAGCCCTGGACAGGAACGGGGGGAGCTGTTTTTT

abundance: NA
j_gene: TRBJ2-7
v_gene: TRBV11-2
d_gene: NA
CDR3aa: CASSEIRGDPYEQYF
CDR3nt: TGTGCCAGCAGCGAGATCAGAGGGGACCCCTACGAGCAGTACTTC

abundance: few
j_gene: TRBJ2-4
v_gene: TRBV25-1
d_gene: TRBD1
CDR3aa: CASRDRGKNIQYF
CDR3nt: TGTGCCAGCAGAGACAGGGGTAAAAACATTCAGTACTTC

abundance: NA
j_gene: TRBJ2-3
v_gene: TRBV28
d_gene: NA
CDR3aa: CASSLVVVSTDTQYF
CDR3nt: TGTGCCAGCAGTTTAGTGGTAGTAAGCACAGATACGCAGTATTTT

abundance: NA
j_gene: TRBJ1-2
v_gene: TRBV2
d_gene: NA
CDR3aa: CASSPHVGDNYGYTF
CDR3nt: TGTGCCAGCAGCCCTCATGTGGGGGATAACTATGGCTACACCTTC

abundance: NA
j_gene: TRBJ1-2
v_gene: TRBV5-1
d_gene: TRBD1
CDR3aa: CASSLTTGGYGYTF
CDR3nt: TGCGCCAGCAGCTTGACGACAGGGGGCTATGGCTACACCTTC

abundance: NA
j_gene: TRBJ1-6
v_gene: TRBV27
d_gene: NA
CDR3aa: CASSLRDYSPLHF
CDR3nt: TGTGCCAGCAGTCTCCGGGATTACTCACCCCTCCACTTT

abundance: NA
j_gene: TRBJ2-7
v_gene: TRBV19
d_gene: NA
CDR3aa: CASGETGTYEQYF
CDR3nt: TGTGCCAGTGGCGAGACGGGGACCTACGAGCAGTACTTC

abundance: NA
j_gene: TRBJ2-2
v_gene: TRBV9
d_gene: TRBD1
CDR3aa: CASSVGTGGSTGELFF
CDR3nt: TGTGCCAGCAGCGTAGGGACAGGGGGAAGCACCGGGGAGCTGTTTTTT

abundance: once
j_gene: TRBJ2-7
v_gene: TRBV7-2
d_gene: NA
CDR3aa: CASSPQQGSGEQYF
CDR3nt: TGTGCCAGCAGCCCTCAACAGGGTTCGGGCGAGCAGTACTTC

abundance: NA
j_gene: TRBJ1-2
v_gene: TRBV15
d_gene: TRBD1
CDR3aa: CATSGDRSLWLNAF
CDR3nt: TGTGCCACCAGCGGGGACAGGTCGCTATGGCTAAATGCCTTC

abundance: NA
j_gene: TRBJ1-2
v_gene: TRBV9
d_gene: NA
CDR3aa: CASSTRSYGYTF
CDR3nt: TGTGCCAGCAGCACCCGGTCCTATGGCTACACCTTC

abundance: NA
j_gene: TRBJ1-2
v_gene: TRBV19
d_gene: NA
CDR3aa: CASSGTPNGPYGYTF
CDR3nt: TGTGCCAGTAGCGGGACACCCAATGGGCCCTATGGCTACACCTTC

abundance: NA
j_gene: TRBJ1-2
v_gene: TRBV21-1
d_gene: NA
CDR3aa: CASTLFNFRDSGQYNYGYTF
CDR3nt: TGTGCCAGCACCCTTTTTAACTTCCGGGACTCGGGGCAGTATAACTATGGCTACACCTTC

abundance: NA
j_gene: TRBJ1-1
v_gene: TRBV6-5
d_gene: NA
CDR3aa: CASSWGTEAFF
CDR3nt: TGTGCCAGCAGTTGGGGGACTGAAGCTTTCTTT

abundance: NA
j_gene: TRBJ2-5
v_gene: TRBV11-2
d_gene: NA
CDR3aa: CASSLKWSGEETQYF
CDR3nt: TGTGCCAGCAGCTTAAAGTGGTCAGGGGAAGAGACCCAGTACTTC

abundance: NA
j_gene: TRBJ1-2
v_gene: TRBV7-8
d_gene: NA
CDR3aa: CASSPAILYGYTF
CDR3nt: TGTGCCAGCAGCCCCGCAATACTCTATGGCTACACCTTC

abundance: NA
j_gene: TRBJ2-7
v_gene: TRBV7-9
d_gene: NA
CDR3aa: CALYAEGLVLYEQYF
CDR3nt: TGTGCCCTATACGCCGAGGGACTTGTTTTATACGAGCAGTACTTC

abundance: NA
j_gene: TRBJ1-2
v_gene: TRBV6-6
d_gene: NA
CDR3aa: CASRTNYGYTF
CDR3nt: TGTGCCAGCCGGACAAACTATGGCTACACCTTC

abundance: NA
j_gene: TRBJ2-2
v_gene: TRBV7-9
d_gene: NA
CDR3aa: CASADIGELFF
CDR3nt: TGTGCCAGCGCGGACATCGGGGAGCTGTTTTTT

abundance: NA
j_gene: TRBJ2-7
v_gene: TRBV12-3/TRBV12-4
d_gene: NA
CDR3aa: CASRYGTLPEQYF
CDR3nt: TGTGCCAGCAGATACGGGACCCTCCCCGAGCAGTACTTC

abundance: NA
j_gene: TRBJ2-1
v_gene: TRBV5-1
d_gene: TRBD1
CDR3aa: CASSLGDRDRNEQFF
CDR3nt: TGCGCCAGCAGCTTGGGGGACAGGGACCGGAATGAGCAGTTCTTC

abundance: NA
j_gene: TRBJ2-1
v_gene: TRBV11-3
d_gene: NA
CDR3aa: CASSLTGTISYNEQFF
CDR3nt: TGTGCCAGCAGCTTGACCGGGACAATTTCCTACAATGAGCAGTTCTTC

abundance: NA
j_gene: TRBJ2-7
v_gene: TRBV29-1
d_gene: NA
CDR3aa: CSVQGNAYEQYF
CDR3nt: TGCAGCGTTCAGGGTAACGCCTACGAGCAGTACTTC

abundance: once
j_gene: TRBJ2-7
v_gene: TRBV4-3
d_gene: NA
CDR3aa: CASSQEARGISYEQYF
CDR3nt: TGCGCCAGCAGCCAAGAGGCCCGCGGGATCTCCTACGAGCAGTACTTC

abundance: NA
j_gene: TRBJ1-1
v_gene: TRBV7-3
d_gene: NA
CDR3aa: CASSLEAYSGGSAEAFF
CDR3nt: TGTGCCAGCAGCTTAGAGGCTTACTCCGGGGGGTCGGCTGAAGCTTTCTTT

abundance: NA
j_gene: TRBJ1-2
v_gene: TRBV28
d_gene: NA
CDR3aa: CASKSPGDGYTF
CDR3nt: TGTGCCAGCAAATCGCCGGGGGATGGCTACACCTTC

abundance: NA
j_gene: TRBJ1-5
v_gene: TRBV28
d_gene: TRBD1
CDR3aa: CASTVTGVQPQHF
CDR3nt: TGTGCCAGCACCGTCACAGGGGTTCAGCCCCAGCATTTT

abundance: NA
j_gene: TRBJ1-1
v_gene: TRBV7-8
d_gene: NA
CDR3aa: CASSLVGGVNTEAFF
CDR3nt: TGTGCCAGCAGCTTAGTGGGAGGGGTTAACACTGAAGCTTTCTTT

abundance: NA
j_gene: TRBJ2-2
v_gene: TRBV11-3
d_gene: TRBD2
CDR3aa: CASSRKTSGGPNTGELFF
CDR3nt: TGTGCCAGCAGCCGTAAGACTAGCGGGGGCCCGAACACCGGGGAGCTGTTTTTT

abundance: few
j_gene: TRBJ2-7
v_gene: TRBV5-6
d_gene: NA
CDR3aa: CASSLAAVPSKQYF
CDR3nt: TGTGCCAGCAGCTTGGCGGCGGTCCCTTCGAAGCAGTACTTC

abundance: NA
j_gene: TRBJ2-1
v_gene: TRBV2
d_gene: TRBD2
CDR3aa: CASNIAGGSYNEQFF
CDR3nt: TGTGCCAGCAACATAGCGGGGGGCTCCTACAATGAGCAGTTCTTC

abundance: NA
j_gene: TRBJ2-7
v_gene: TRBV28
d_gene: NA
CDR3aa: CASKPPGTSREQYF
CDR3nt: TGTGCCAGCAAACCGCCCGGGACATCCCGCGAGCAGTACTTC

abundance: NA
j_gene: TRBJ1-4
v_gene: TRBV20-1
d_gene: NA
CDR3aa: CSAIGNEKLFF
CDR3nt: TGCAGTGCTATTGGTAATGAAAAACTGTTTTTT